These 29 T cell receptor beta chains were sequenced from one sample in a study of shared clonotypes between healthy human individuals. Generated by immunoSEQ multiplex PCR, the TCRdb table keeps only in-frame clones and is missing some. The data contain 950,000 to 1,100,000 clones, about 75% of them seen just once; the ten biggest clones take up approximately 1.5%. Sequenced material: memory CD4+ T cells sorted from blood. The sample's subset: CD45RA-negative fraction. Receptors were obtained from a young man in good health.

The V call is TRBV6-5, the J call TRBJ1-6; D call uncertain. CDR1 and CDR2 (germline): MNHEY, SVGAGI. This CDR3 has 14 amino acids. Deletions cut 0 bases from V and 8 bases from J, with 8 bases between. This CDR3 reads CASSYSMRHSPLHF. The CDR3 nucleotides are TGTGCCAGCAGTTACTCGATGCGACATTCACCCCTCCACTTT.

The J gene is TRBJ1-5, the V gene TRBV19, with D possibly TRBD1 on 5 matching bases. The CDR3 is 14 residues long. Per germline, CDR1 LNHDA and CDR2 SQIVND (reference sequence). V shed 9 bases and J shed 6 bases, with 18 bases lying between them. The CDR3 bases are TGTGCCAGCCGAGGGGTGGGGTCCGGTCAGCCCCAGCATTTT. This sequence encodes CASRGVGSGQPQHF.

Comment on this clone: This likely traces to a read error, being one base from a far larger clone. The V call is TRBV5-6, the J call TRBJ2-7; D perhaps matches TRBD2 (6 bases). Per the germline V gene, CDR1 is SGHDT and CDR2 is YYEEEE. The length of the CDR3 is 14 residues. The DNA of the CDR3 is TGTGCCAGCAGCCCAGGGACTGGGTCCTGCGAGCAGTACTTC. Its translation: CASSPGTGSCEQYF.

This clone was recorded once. CDR3 nucleotides: TGTGCCAGCAGCCCGGGGACTAGCGGGATGGGGAATCTAGCCAAAAACATTCAGTACTTC. Translating gives CASSPGTSGMGNLAKNIQYF. V and J are TRBV7-8 and TRBJ2-4, with 13 bases identical to TRBD2. The CDR3 spans 20 residues. CDR1 SGHVS and CDR2 FQNEAQ come from the germline V gene. J was trimmed by 0 bases and V by 5 bases; bases with no gene match: 13.

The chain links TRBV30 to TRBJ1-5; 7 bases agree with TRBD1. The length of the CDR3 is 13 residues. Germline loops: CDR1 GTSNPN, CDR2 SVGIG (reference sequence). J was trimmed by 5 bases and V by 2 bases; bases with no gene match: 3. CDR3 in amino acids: CAWSQGGDQPQHF. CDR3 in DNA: TGTGCCTGGAGTCAGGGGGGGGATCAGCCCCAGCATTTT.

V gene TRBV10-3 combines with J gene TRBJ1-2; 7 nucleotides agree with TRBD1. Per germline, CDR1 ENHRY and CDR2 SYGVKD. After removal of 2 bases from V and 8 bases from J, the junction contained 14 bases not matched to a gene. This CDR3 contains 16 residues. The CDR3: CAISEQLITGAEGYTF. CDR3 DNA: TGTGCCATCAGTGAGCAGTTAATCACAGGGGCTGAGGGCTACACCTTC.

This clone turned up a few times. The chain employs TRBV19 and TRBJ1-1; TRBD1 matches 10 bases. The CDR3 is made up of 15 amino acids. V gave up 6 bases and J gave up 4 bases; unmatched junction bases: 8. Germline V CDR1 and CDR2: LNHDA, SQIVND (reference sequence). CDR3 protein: CASRPSGQGSTEAFF. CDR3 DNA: TGTGCCAGTAGACCATCGGGACAGGGGAGCACTGAAGCTTTCTTT.

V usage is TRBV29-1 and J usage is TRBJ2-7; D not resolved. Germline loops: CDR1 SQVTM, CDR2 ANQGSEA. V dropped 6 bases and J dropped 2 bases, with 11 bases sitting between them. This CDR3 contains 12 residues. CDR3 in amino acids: CSVKNTTYEQYF. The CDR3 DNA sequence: TGCAGCGTCAAAAATACGACCTACGAGCAGTACTTC.

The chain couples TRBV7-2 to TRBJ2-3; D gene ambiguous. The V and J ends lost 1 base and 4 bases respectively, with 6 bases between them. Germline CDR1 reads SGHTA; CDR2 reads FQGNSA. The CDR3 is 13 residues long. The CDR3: CASSLGWPDTQYF. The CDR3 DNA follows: TGTGCCAGCAGCTTAGGTTGGCCAGATACGCAGTATTTT. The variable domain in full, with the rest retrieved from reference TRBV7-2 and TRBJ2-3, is GAGVSQSPSNKVTEKGKDVELRCDPISGHTALYWYRQSLGQGLEFLIYFQGNSAPDKSGLPSDRFSAERTGGSVSTLTIQRTQQEDSAVYLCASSLGWPDTQYFGPGTRLTVL.

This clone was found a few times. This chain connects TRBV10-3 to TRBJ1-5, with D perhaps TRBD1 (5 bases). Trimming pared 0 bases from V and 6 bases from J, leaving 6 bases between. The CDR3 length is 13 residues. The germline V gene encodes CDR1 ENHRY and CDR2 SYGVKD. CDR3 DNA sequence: TGTGCCATCAGTGAGTCCCAGGGTCAGCCCCAGCATTTT. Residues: CAISESQGQPQHF.

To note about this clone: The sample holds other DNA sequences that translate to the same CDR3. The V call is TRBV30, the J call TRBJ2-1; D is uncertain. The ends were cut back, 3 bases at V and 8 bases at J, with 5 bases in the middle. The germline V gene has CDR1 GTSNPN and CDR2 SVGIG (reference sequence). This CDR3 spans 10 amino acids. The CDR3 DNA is TGTGCCTGGAGCCGATATGAGCAGTTCTTC. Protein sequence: CAWSRYEQFF.

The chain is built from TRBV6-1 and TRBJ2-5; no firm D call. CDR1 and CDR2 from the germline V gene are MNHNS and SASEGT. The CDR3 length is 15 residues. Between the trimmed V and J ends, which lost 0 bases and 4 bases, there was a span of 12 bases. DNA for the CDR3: TGTGCCAGCAGTGAAGCGTTGTCAGGCACAGAGACCCAGTACTTC. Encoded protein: CASSEALSGTETQYF.

The CDR3 coding sequence is TGCGCCAGCAGCCAAGATGTGATGTCAGGGCCAGCTGGCTACACCTTC. The encoded protein is CASSQDVMSGPAGYTF. The chain is built from TRBV4-3 and TRBJ1-2; tentative D call: TRBD1 (5 bases). Trimming stripped 0 bases from V and 7 bases from J, with 18 bases between. The CDR3 is 16 residues long. Germline-derived CDR1 and CDR2 are LGHNA and YSLEER.

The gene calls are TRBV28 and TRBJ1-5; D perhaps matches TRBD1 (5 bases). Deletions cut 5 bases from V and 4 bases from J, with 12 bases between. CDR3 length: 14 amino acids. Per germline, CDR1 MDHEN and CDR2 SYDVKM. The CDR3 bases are TGTGCCAGCAGTGAGGGTGGGGGAAATCAGCCCCAGCATTTT. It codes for CASSEGGGNQPQHF.

CDR3 sequence (DNA): TGTGCCTGGAGTGGGCTAGCAGATACGCAGTATTTT. Translating gives CAWSGLADTQYF. This rearrangement joins TRBV30 to TRBJ2-3; unclear D gene. Germline loops: CDR1 GTSNPN, CDR2 SVGIG (reference sequence). The V end was cut by 1 base, the J end by 4 bases, with 6 bases between. The CDR3 totals 12 residues.

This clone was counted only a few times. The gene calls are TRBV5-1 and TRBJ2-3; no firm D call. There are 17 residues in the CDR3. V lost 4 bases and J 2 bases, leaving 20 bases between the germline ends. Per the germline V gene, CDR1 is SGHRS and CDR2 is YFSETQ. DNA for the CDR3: TGCGCCAGCAGCCCACCTAGAGCGCAGTCTATCACAGATACGCAGTATTTT. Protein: CASSPPRAQSITDTQYF.

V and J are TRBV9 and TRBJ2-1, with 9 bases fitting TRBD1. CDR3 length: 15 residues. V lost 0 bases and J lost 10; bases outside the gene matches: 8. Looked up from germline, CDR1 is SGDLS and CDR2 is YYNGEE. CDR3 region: CASSVAGQGIGEQFF. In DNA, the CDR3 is TGTGCCAGCAGCGTAGCGGGACAGGGAATTGGGGAGCAGTTCTTC.

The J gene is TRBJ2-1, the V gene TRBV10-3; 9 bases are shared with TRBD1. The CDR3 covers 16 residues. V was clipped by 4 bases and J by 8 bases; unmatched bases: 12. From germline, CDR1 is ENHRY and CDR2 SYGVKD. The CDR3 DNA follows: TGTGCCATCAGTGGCGAGAGGACAGGGGTTATCCATGAGCAGTTCTTC. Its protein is CAISGERTGVIHEQFF.

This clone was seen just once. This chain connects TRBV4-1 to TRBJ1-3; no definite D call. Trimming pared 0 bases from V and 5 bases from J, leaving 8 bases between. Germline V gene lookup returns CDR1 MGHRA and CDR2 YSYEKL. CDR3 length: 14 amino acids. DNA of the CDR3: TGCGCCAGCAGCCAAGAAATCACAAGAAACACCATATATTTT. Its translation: CASSQEITRNTIYF.

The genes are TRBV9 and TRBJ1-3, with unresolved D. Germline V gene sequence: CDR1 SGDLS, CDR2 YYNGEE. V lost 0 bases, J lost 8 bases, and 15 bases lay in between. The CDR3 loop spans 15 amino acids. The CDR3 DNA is TGTGCCAGCAGCGTAGCCGGACGAGGGTTTGACACCATATATTTT. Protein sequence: CASSVAGRGFDTIYF. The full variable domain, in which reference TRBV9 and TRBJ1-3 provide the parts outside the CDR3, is DSGVTQTPKHLITATGQRVTLRCSPRSGDLSVYWYQQSLDQGLQFLIQYYNGEERAKGNILERFSAQQFPDLHSELNLSSLELGDSALYFCASSVAGRGFDTIYFGEGSWLTVV.

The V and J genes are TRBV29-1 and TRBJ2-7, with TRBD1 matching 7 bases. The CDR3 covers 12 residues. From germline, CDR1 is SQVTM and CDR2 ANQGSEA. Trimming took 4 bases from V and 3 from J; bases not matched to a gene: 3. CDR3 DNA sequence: TGCAGCGTTGGGGGACAGAGCTACGAGCAGTACTTC. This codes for CSVGGQSYEQYF.

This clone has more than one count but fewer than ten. In DNA form, the CDR3 reads TGTGCCAGCAGCCTAAACAGGAACAAGCAGTACTTC. It encodes CASSLNRNKQYF. The V call is TRBV28, the J call TRBJ2-7; a possible D gene is TRBD1 (5 bases). This CDR3 comprises 12 residues. Trimming removed 6 bases from V and 8 bases from J, with 14 bases in between. Germline CDR1 and CDR2: MDHEN and SYDVKM.

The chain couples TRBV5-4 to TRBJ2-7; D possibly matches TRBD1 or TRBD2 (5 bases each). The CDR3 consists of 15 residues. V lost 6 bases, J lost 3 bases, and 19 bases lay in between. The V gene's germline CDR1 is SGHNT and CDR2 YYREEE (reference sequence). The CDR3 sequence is CASTRNGAGNYEQYF. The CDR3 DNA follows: TGTGCCAGCACCCGTAACGGGGCCGGGAACTACGAGCAGTACTTC.

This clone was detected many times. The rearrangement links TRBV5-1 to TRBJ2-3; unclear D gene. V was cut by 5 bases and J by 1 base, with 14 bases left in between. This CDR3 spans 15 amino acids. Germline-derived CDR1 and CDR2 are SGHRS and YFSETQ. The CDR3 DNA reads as TGCGCCAGCAGTACTGCCCTACTTCGCACAGATACGCAGTATTTT. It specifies CASSTALLRTDTQYF.

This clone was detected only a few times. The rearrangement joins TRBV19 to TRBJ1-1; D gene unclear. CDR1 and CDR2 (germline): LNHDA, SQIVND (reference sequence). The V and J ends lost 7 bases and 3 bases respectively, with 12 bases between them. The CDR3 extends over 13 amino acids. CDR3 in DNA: TGTGCCAGTACCGGACGGTCCCACACTGAAGCTTTCTTT. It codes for CASTGRSHTEAFF.

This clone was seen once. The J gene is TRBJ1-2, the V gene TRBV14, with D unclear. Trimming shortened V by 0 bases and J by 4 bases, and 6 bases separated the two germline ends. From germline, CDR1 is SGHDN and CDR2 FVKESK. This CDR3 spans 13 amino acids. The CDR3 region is CASSQDPAYGYTF. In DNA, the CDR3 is TGTGCCAGCAGCCAAGATCCCGCCTATGGCTACACCTTC.

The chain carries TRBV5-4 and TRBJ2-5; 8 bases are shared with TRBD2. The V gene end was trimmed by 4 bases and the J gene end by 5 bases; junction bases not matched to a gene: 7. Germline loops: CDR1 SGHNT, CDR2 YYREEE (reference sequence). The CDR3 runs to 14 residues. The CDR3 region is CASSPPGGWETQYF. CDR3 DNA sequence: TGTGCCAGCAGCCCCCCGGGGGGGTGGGAGACCCAGTACTTC.

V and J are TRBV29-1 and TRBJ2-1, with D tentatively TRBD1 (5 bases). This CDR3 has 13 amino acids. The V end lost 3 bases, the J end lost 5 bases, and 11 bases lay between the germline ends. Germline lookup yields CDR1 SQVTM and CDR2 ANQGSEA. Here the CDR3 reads CSVDIAGNNEQFF. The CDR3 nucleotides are TGCAGCGTTGATATCGCAGGGAACAATGAGCAGTTCTTC.

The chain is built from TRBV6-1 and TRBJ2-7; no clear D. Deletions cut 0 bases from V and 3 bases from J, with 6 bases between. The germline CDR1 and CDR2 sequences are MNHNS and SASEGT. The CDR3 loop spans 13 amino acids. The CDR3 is CASSEAPIYEQYF. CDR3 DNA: TGTGCCAGCAGTGAAGCCCCCATCTACGAGCAGTACTTC.